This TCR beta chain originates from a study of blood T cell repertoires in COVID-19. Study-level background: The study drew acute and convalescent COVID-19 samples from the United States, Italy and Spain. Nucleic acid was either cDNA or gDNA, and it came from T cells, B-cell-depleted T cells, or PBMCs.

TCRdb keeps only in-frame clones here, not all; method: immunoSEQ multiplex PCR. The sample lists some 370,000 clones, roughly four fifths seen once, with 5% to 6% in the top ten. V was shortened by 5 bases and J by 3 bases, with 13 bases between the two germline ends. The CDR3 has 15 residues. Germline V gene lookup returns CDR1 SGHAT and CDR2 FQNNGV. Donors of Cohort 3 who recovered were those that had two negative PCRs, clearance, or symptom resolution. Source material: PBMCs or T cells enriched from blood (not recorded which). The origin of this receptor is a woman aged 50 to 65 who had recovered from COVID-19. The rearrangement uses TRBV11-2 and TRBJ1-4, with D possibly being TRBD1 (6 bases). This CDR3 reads CASSLGGLPNEKLFF. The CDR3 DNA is TGTGCCAGCAGCCTCGGGGGGCTCCCTAATGAAAAACTGTTTTTT.